The 6 T cell receptor beta chains listed next were all sequenced from one sample in a study of somatic mutations in cytotoxic T cells in rheumatoid arthritis. Sequenced by immunoSEQ multiplex PCR; TCRdb stores in-frame clones only, minus some. Found here are tens of thousands of clones, 84% of them singletons; the top ten hold about 3.4%. Source material: CD8+ T cells sorted from blood. The receptor source for this set is a man in his forties or fifties in good health.

The chain couples TRBV5-1 to TRBJ2-7; D gene ambiguous. The CDR3 covers 14 residues. V lost 0 bases, J lost 3 bases, and 10 bases lay in between. The V gene's germline CDR1 is SGHRS and CDR2 YFSETQ. DNA for the CDR3: TGCGCCAGCAGCTTGGGGGTCCAAGGCTACGAGCAGTACTTC. Encoded protein: CASSLGVQGYEQYF.

The genes are TRBV12-2 and TRBJ1-2. TRBV12-2 is listed as a pseudogene. This CDR3 comprises 15 residues. CDR3 loop: CASRTPRDARLCYTF. Written as DNA, the CDR3 is TGTGCAAGTCGCACGCCAAGGGATGCACGCCTTTGCTACACCTTC.

The genes are TRBV19 and TRBJ2-7; TRBD1 or TRBD2 may be the D gene (5 bases each). The length of the CDR3 is 11 residues. In germline, CDR1 is LNHDA, CDR2 SQIVND (reference sequence). V was trimmed by 11 bases and J by 1 base, leaving 9 bases between them. CDR3 sequence reads: CASGRSYEQYF. The CDR3, as DNA: TGTGCCTCAGGGAGATCCTACGAGCAGTACTTC.

This rearrangement joins TRBV6-1 to TRBJ2-1, with 10 positions matching TRBD2. Unmatched junction bases numbered 3, after V lost 1 base and J lost 3 bases. CDR1 and CDR2 (germline): MNHNS, SASEGT. CDR3 length: 16 amino acids. The CDR3 nucleotides are TGTGCCAGCAGTGAAGATCGGACTAGCGGCTACAATGAGCAGTTCTTC. Translating gives CASSEDRTSGYNEQFF.

The J gene is TRBJ2-7, the V gene TRBV11-1, with TRBD2 matching 7 bases. The J segment lost 0 bases and the V segment lost 10 bases, leaving 12 bases of the junction unmatched. Germline loops: CDR1 SGHAT, CDR2 FQDESV (reference sequence). The CDR3 is made up of 15 amino acids. In DNA, the CDR3 is TGTGCCACCTCGGGGGGACTGAGGAGCTCCTACGAGCAGTACTTC. Residues: CATSGGLRSSYEQYF.

The rearrangement uses TRBV27 and TRBJ1-2; unclear D gene. The CDR3 loop spans 13 amino acids. V lost 6 bases to trimming and J lost 8 bases, with 16 bases between them. CDR1 is MNHEY and CDR2 is SMNVEV in the germline V gene (reference sequence). In DNA, the CDR3 is TGTGCCAGCAGCCGGACCGGTTTCGGCGGCTACACCTTC. Protein product: CASSRTGFGGYTF.